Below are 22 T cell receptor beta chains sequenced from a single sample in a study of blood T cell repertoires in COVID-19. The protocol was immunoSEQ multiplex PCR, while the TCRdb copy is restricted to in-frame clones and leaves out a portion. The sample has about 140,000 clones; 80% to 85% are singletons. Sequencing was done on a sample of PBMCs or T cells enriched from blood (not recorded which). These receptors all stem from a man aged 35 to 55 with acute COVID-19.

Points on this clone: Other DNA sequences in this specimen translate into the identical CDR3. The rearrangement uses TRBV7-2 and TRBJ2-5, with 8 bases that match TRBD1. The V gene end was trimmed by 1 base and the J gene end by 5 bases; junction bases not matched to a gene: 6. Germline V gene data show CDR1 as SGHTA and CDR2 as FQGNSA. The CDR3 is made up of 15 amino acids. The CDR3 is CASSLEAGGLETQYF. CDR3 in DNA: TGTGCCAGCAGCTTAGAGGCAGGGGGCTTGGAGACCCAGTACTTC.

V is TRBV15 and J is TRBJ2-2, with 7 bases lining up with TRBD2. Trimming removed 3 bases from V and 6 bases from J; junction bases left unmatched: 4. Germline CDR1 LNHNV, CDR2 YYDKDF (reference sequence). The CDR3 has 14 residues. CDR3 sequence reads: CATSRGRGAGELFF. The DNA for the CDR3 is TGTGCCACCAGCAGGGGGAGGGGAGCCGGGGAGCTGTTTTTT.

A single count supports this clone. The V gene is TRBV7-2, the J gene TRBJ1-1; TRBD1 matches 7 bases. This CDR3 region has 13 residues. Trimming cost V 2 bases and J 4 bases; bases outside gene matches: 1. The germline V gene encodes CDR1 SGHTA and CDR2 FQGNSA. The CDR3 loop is CASSLYRGTEAFF. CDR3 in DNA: TGTGCCAGCAGCTTATACAGGGGCACTGAAGCTTTCTTT.

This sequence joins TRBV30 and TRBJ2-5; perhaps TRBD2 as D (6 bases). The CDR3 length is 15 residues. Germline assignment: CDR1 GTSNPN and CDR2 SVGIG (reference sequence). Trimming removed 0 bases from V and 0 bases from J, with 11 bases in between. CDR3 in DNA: TGTGCCTGGAGTGTAATGGGGACTTACCAAGAGACCCAGTACTTC. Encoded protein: CAWSVMGTYQETQYF.

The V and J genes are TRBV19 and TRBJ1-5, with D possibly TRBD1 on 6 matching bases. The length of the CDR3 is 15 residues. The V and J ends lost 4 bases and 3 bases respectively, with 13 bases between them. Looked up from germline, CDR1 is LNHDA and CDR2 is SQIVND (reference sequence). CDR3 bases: TGTGCCAGTAGTAAAGGACAGACAGACAATCAGCCCCAGCATTTT. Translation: CASSKGQTDNQPQHF.

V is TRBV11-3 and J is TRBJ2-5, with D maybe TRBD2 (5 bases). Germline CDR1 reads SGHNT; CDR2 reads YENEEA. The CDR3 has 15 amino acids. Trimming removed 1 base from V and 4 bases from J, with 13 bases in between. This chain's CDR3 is CASSLASGSTETQYF. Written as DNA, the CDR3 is TGTGCCAGCAGCTTAGCTTCGGGATCCACAGAGACCCAGTACTTC.

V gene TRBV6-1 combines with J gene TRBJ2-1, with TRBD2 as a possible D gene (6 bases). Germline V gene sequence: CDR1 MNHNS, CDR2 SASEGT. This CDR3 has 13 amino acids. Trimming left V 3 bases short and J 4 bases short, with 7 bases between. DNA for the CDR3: TGTGCCAGCAGTGAGGGACTTTACAATGAGCAGTTCTTC. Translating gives CASSEGLYNEQFF.

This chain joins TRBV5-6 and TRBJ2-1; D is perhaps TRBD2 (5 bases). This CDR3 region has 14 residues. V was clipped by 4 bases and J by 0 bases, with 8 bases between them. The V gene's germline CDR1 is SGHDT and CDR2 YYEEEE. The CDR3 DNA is TGTGCCAGCAGCCTCGGAGGCTCCTACAATGAGCAGTTCTTC. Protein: CASSLGGSYNEQFF. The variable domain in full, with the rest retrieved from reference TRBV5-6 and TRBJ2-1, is DAGVTQSPTHLIKTRGQQVTLRCSPKSGHDTVSWYQQALGQGPQFIFQYYEEEERQRGNFPDRFSGHQFPNYSSELNVNALLLGDSALYLCASSLGGSYNEQFFGPGTRLTVL.

This chain's CDR3 is CASGRGRTGELFF. For the CDR3, the DNA is TGTGCCAGCGGGCGGGGGAGGACCGGGGAGCTGTTTTTT. This sequence joins TRBV27 and TRBJ2-2, with 7 bases matching TRBD2. CDR3 length: 13 amino acids. The junction had 5 bases not matched to a gene; V was cut back by 8 bases and J by 5 bases. Germline assignment: CDR1 MNHEY and CDR2 SMNVEV (reference sequence).

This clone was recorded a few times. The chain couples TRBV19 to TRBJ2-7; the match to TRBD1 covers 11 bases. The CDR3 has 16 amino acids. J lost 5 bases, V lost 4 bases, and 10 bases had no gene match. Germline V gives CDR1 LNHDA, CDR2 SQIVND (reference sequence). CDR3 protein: CASSRERTGGINEQYF. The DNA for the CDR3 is TGTGCCAGTAGTAGGGAACGGACAGGGGGCATCAACGAGCAGTACTTC.

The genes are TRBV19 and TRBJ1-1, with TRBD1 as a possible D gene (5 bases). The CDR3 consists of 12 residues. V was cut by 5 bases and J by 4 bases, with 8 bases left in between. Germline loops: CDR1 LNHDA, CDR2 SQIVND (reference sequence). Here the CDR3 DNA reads TGTGCCAGTAGTCGACAGTTCACTGAAGCTTTCTTT. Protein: CASSRQFTEAFF.

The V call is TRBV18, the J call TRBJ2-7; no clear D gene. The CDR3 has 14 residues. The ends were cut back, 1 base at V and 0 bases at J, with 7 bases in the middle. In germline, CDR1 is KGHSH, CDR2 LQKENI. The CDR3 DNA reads TGTGCCAGCTCACCACAACAGAACTCCTACGAGCAGTACTTC. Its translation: CASSPQQNSYEQYF.

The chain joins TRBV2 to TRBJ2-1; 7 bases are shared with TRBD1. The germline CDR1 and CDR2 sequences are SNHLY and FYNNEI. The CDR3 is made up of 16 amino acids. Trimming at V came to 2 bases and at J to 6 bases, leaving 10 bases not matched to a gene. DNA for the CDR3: TGTGCCAGCAGTGAATTTCAGGGGGACCTTACCAATGAGCAGTTCTTC. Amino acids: CASSEFQGDLTNEQFF.

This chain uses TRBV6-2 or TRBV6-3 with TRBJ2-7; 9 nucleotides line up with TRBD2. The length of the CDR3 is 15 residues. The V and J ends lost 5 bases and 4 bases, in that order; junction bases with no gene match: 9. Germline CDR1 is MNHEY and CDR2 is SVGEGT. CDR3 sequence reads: CASSPSAGGAYEQYF. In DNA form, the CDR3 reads TGTGCCAGCAGTCCCAGCGCGGGGGGGGCTTACGAGCAGTACTTC.

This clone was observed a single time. CDR3: CASSYWEVDNEQFF. As DNA, the CDR3 is TGTGCCAGCAGTTATTGGGAGGTGGACAATGAGCAGTTCTTC. The V gene is TRBV6-5, the J gene TRBJ2-1; perhaps TRBD2 as D (6 bases). CDR1 and CDR2 from the germline V gene are MNHEY and SVGAGI. The CDR3 runs 14 residues. V was clipped by 3 bases and J by 5 bases, with 11 bases between them.

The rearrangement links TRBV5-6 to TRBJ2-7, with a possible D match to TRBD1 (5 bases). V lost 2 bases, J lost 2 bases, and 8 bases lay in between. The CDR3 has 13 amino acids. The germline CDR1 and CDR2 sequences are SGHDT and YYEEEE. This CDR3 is CASSLQDAYEQYF. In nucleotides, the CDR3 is TGTGCCAGCAGCTTACAGGACGCCTACGAGCAGTACTTC.

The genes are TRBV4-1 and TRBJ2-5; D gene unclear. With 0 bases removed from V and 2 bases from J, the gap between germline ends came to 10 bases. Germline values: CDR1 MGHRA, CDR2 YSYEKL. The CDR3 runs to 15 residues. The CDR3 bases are TGCGCCAGCAGCCAAGAGCCGTTACAACAAGAGACCCAGTACTTC. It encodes CASSQEPLQQETQYF.

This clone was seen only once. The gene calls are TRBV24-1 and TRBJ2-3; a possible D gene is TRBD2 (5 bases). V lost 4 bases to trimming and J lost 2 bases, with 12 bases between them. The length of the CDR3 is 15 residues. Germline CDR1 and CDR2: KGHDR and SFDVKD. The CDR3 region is CATSDDTGYTDTQYF. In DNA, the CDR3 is TGTGCCACCAGTGACGACACGGGGTACACAGATACGCAGTATTTT.

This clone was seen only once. CDR3 nucleotides: TGTGCCAGCAGCTTGTTCGAAGAGGGCTACACCTTC. Amino acid sequence: CASSLFEEGYTF. The chain couples TRBV7-9 to TRBJ1-2; D unclear. There are 12 residues in the CDR3. Trimming took off 3 bases at V and 8 bases at J, with 10 bases between the two ends. Germline V gives CDR1 SEHNR, CDR2 FQNEAQ (reference sequence).

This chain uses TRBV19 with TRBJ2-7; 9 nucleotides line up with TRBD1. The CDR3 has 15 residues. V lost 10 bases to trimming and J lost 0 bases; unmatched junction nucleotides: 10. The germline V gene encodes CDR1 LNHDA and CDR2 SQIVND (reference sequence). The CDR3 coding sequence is TGTGCCACCCACCCCGGGACAGGGATCTCCTACGAGCAGTACTTC. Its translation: CATHPGTGISYEQYF.

The CDR3 DNA reads as TGTGCCAGCTCGGGAGGTGAGGAGACCCAGTACTTC. The encoded protein is CASSGGEETQYF. The chain combines TRBV12-3 or TRBV12-4 with TRBJ2-5, with 7 bases that match TRBD2. The CDR3 has 12 amino acids. V shed 8 bases and J 5 bases; nucleotides not matched to a gene: 5.

CDR3 sequence reads: CASSAGRGSEKLFF. For the CDR3, the DNA is TGTGCCAGCAGTGCCGGGAGGGGATCCGAAAAACTGTTTTTT. The chain has TRBV28 and TRBJ1-4; weak D call: TRBD1 (5 bases). There are 14 residues in the CDR3. The V end was cut by 5 bases, the J end by 8 bases, with 15 bases between. CDR1 and CDR2 from the germline V gene are MDHEN and SYDVKM.